This T cell receptor (beta chain) was observed in a study of lymphopenia after photon versus proton radiotherapy. Produced via immunoSEQ multiplex PCR; TCRdb's table is partial and in-frame only. The sample has tens of thousands of clones; approximately 86% are singletons. CDR3 size: 14 residues. Per the germline V gene, CDR1 is MGHDK and CDR2 is SYGVNS. V lost 4 bases to trimming and J lost 2 bases; unmatched junction nucleotides: 3. This TCR was recovered from a man in his forties with gastric cancer. The sample here was peripheral blood, taken from a patient treated with photon-based radiotherapy. V gene TRBV25-1 combines with J gene TRBJ2-3, with TRBD1 matching 7 bases. The CDR3 loop is CASSGGTVTDTQYF. In DNA, the CDR3 is TGTGCCAGCAGTGGAGGGACAGTCACAGATACGCAGTATTTT.